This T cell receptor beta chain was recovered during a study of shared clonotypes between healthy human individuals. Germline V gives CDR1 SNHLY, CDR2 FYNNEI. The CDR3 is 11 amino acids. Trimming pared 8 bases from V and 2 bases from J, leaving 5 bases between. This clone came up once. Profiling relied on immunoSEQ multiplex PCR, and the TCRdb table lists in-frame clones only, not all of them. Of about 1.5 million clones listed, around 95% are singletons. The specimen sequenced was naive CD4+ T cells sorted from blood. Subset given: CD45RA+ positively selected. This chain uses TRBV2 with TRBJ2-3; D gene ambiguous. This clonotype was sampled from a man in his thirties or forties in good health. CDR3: CASGFTDTQYF. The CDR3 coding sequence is TGTGCCAGCGGCTTCACAGATACGCAGTATTTT.